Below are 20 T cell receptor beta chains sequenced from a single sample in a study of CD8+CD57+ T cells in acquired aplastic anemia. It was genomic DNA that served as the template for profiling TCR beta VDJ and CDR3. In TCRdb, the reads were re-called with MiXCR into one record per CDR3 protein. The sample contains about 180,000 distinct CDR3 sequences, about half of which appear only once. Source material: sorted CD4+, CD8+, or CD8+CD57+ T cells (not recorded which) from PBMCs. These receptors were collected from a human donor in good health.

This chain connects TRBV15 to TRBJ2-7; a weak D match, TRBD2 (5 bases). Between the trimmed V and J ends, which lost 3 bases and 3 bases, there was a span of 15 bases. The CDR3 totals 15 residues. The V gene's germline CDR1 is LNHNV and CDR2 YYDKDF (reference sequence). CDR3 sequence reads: CATSRTLDSLYEQYF. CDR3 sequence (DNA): TGTGCCACCAGCAGGACGCTGGACTCGCTCTACGAGCAGTACTTC.

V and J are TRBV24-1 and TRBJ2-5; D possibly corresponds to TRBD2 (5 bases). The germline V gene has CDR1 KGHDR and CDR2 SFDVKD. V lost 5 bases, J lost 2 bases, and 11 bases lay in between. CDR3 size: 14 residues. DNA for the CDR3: TGTGCCACCAGTGGTCAACTAGGACAAGAGACCCAGTACTTC. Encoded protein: CATSGQLGQETQYF.

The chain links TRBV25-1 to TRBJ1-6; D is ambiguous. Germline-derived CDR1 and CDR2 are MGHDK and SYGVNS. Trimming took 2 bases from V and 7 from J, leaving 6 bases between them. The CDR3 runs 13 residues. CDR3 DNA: TGTGCCAGCAGTGAACTGGGAAATTCACCCCTCCACTTT. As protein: CASSELGNSPLHF.

CDR3: CASSHWTGIRGQFF. CDR3 DNA sequence: TGCGCCAGCAGCCATTGGACAGGGATTAGGGGGCAGTTCTTC. The chain carries TRBV4-3 and TRBJ2-1, with 8 bases fitting TRBD1. The CDR3 loop spans 14 amino acids. Germline lookup yields CDR1 LGHNA and CDR2 YSLEER. Trimming took 3 bases from V and 12 from J; bases not matched to a gene: 10.

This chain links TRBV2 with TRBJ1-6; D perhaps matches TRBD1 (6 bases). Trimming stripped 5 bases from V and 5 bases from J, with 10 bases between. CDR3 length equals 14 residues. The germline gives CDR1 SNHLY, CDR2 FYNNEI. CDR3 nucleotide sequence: TGTGCCAGCAGTCTTAACAGGGATAATTCACCCCTCCACTTT. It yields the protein CASSLNRDNSPLHF.

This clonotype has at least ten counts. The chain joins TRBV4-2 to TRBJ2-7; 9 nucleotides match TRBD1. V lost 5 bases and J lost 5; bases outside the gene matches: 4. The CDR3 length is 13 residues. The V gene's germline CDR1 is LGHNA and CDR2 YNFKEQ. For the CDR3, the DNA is TGTGCCAGCAGCAAAAGGACAGGGGACGAGCAGTACTTC. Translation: CASSKRTGDEQYF.

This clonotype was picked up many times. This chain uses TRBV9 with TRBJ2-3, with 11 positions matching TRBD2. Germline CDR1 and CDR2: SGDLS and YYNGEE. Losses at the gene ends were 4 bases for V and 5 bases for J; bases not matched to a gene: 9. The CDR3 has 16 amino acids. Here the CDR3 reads CASSPREGTSGDTQYF. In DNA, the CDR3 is TGTGCCAGCAGCCCAAGGGAGGGGACTAGCGGAGATACGCAGTATTTT.

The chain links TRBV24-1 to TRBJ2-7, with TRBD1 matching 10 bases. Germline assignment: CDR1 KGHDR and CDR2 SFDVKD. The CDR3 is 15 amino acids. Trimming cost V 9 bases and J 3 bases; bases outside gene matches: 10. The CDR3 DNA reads TGTGCCACCGGCGGAGGGGACAGGGGATTCTACGAGCAGTACTTC. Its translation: CATGGGDRGFYEQYF.

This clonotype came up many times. The CDR3 reads CSAPHHTGTNNEQFF. The CDR3, as DNA: TGCAGTGCTCCACATCACACCGGGACTAACAATGAGCAGTTCTTC. The chain has TRBV20-1 and TRBJ2-1, with TRBD2 matching over 7 bases. This CDR3 is built from 15 residues. Germline V gene lookup returns CDR1 DFQATT and CDR2 SNEGSKA (reference sequence). J gave up 5 bases and V 5 bases, and 12 bases lay outside the gene matches.

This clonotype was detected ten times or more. For the CDR3, the DNA is TGTGCCAGTAGTATCCTACAGGGGGCCAACACCGGGGAGCTGTTTTTT. Translation: CASSILQGANTGELFF. This chain uses TRBV19 with TRBJ2-2, with TRBD1 matching 9 bases. V was pared by 3 bases and J by 2 bases, with 4 bases of the junction left unmatched. Germline CDR1 LNHDA, CDR2 SQIVND (reference sequence). The CDR3 covers 16 residues.

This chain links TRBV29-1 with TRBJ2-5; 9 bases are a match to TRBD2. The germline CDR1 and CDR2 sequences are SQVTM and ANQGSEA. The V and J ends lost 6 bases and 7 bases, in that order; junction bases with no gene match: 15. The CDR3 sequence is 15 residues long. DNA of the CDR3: TGCAGCGTCGCAAGAGGTAGCGGGAGAATCGGGACCCAGTACTTC. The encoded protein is CSVARGSGRIGTQYF.

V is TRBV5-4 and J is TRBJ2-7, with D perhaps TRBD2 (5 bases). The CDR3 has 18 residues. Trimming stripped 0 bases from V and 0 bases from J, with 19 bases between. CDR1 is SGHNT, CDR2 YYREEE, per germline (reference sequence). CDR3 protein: CASSLVGGLQGSSYEQYF. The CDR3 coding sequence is TGTGCCAGCAGCTTGGTTGGTGGGTTACAAGGGAGCTCCTACGAGCAGTACTTC.

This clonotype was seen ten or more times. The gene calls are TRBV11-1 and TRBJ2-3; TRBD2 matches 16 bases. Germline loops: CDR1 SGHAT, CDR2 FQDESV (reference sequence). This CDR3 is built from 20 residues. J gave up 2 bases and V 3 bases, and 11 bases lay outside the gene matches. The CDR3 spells CASSFQGLAGGRTATDTQYF. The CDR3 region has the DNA TGTGCCAGCAGCTTTCAGGGACTAGCGGGAGGGCGGACTGCCACAGATACGCAGTATTTT.

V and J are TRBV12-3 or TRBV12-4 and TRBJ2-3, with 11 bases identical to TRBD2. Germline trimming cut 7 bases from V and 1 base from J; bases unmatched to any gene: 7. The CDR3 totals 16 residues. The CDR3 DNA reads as TGTGCCAGCAAACCTAGCGGGGGGATAGGCACAGATACGCAGTATTTT. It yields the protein CASKPSGGIGTDTQYF.

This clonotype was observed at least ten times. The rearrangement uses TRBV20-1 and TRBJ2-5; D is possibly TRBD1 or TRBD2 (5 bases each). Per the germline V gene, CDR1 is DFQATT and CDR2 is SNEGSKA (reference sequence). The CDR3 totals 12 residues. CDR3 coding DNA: TGCGGGGGAAGTAGTCTCACAGCGACCCAGTACTTC. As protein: CGGSSLTATQYF.

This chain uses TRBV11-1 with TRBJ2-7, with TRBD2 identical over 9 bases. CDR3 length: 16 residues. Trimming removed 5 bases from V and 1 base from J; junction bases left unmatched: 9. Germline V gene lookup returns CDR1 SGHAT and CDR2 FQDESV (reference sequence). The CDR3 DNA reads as TGTGCCAGCAGCCCCTGGGCTAGCGGGAATTCCTACGAGCAGTACTTC. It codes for CASSPWASGNSYEQYF.

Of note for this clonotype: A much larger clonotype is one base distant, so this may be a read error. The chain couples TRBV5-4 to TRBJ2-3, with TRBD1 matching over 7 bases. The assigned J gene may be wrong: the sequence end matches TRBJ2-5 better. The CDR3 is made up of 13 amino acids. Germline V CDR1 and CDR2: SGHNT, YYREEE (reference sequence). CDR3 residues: CANSRDREETQYF. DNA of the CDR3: TGTGCCAACAGCCGCGACAGGGAGGAGACCCAGTACTTC.

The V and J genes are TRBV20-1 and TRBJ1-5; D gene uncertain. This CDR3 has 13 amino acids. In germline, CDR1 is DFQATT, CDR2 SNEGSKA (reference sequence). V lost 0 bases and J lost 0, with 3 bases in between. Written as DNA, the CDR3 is TGCAGTGCTAGAGATTATAGCAATCAGCCCCAGCATTTT. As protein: CSARDYSNQPQHF.

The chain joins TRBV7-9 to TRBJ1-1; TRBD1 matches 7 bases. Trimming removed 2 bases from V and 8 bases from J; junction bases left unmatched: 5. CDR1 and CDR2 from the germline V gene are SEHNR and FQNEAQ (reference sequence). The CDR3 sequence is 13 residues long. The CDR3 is CASSLPGGQEAFF. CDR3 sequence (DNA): TGTGCCAGCAGCTTACCCGGGGGACAGGAAGCTTTCTTT.

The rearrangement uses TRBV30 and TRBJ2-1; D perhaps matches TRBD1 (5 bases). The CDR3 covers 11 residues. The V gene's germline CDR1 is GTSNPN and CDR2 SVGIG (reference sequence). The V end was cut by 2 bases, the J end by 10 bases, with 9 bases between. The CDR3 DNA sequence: TGTGCCTGGAGTAGGGGCCCCGAGCAGTTCTTC. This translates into CAWSRGPEQFF.